This T cell receptor beta chain was identified in a study of blood T cell repertoires in COVID-19 (dated by TCRdb to the early 2020s). Some background on the complete study: Samples from collaborators originated in the United States, Italy and Spain and spanned both the acute and convalescent phases of COVID-19. The prospective study material was composed of cDNA or gDNA derived from T cells, B-cell-depleted T cells, or PBMCs. Subjects who had been exposed to COVID-19, were actively infected with it, or had recovered from it provided the deeply sampled blood TCRbeta repertoires that made up the dataset. The repertoires were released in a freely available public database meant as a resource for research on the immune response to SARS-CoV-2. The samples were drawn from the first 160 participants of the ongoing ImmuneRACE study and from 950 to 1,500 subjects provided by 6 global collaborators. A de-identified subject ID, COVID-19 status, age in years and sex were almost always included in the sample metadata. Where available, HLA class I and class II types were taken from metadata supplied by the sample provider and were not determined by assay-based typing. What the study reported, not specific to this receptor: Clinical and demographic metadata were provided uncurated, with the amount varying by source and participant.

A word on this clone: What this receptor recognizes is not known. No base quality values were provided; no much bigger clone lies one nucleotide off.

The collaborating institutions used their own protocols to collect whole blood in K2EDTA tubes. For TCRbeta analysis, collaborators shipped samples in one of three forms: frozen whole blood, isolated PBMCs, or DNA extracted from either of those sample types. TCRbeta CDR3 regions were amplified from genomic DNA using the immunoSEQ Assay, a bias-controlled multiplex PCR. Concerning the study's data processing: Within the assay, amplification of reference gene primers was used to estimate how many nucleated cells each sample contained. Sequence reads were collapsed and filtered to measure the absolute abundance of every unique TCRbeta CDR3 rearrangement. For each sample, productive Simpson clonality was calculated as the square root of Simpson's diversity index over productive rearrangements. Held by TCRdb, this immuneACCESS table contains in-frame sequences only and omits some clones. Under half of the omission traces to an unresolved V gene where checked; the cause of the rest is unknown. V, J and clone size are taken as reported in that table, and D and trimming were inferred from the DNA itself. This sample is represented by around 300,000 clones; around 87% of them were singletons. The top ten clones comprise 4% of the sample.

The CDR3 holds 13 amino acids from the cysteine to the phenylalanine. CDR3 DNA only is kept here, 39 bases in frame from base 1. Trimming removed 6 bases from V and 1 base from J, leaving 7 bases between the germline ends. The sequence links TRBV12-3 or TRBV12-4 to TRBJ2-1, with no reliable assignment of the D segment. Sequencing was performed on peripheral blood. The sequence derives from a woman in her forties or fifties with active or convalescent COVID-19. The DNA is as follows: TGTGCCAGCAGAGCGAGGTCCTACAATGAGCAGTTCTTC. Its amino acids are CASRARSYNEQFF.